Detailed here is one TCR beta chain. The entry originates in a study of blood T cell repertoires in COVID-19. Study-level background: Material from acute and convalescent COVID-19 was sourced from the United States, Italy and Spain. PBMCs, B-cell-depleted T cells, or T cells provided the cDNA or gDNA that made up the material.

The ends were cut back, 3 bases at V and 6 bases at J, with 17 bases in the middle. In germline, CDR1 is LNHDA, CDR2 SQIVND (reference sequence). The CDR3 consists of 15 residues. Source study methods: For nucleated cells, counts were estimated from reference gene primer amplification. Here immunoSEQ multiplex PCR was the method, and the copy in TCRdb shows in-frame clones only, minus some. The D gene and trimming were derived from the DNA, and the V and J assignments and clone size from that table. This repertoire shows tens of thousands of clones, about 85% found once; its top ten account for around 17%.

Material: peripheral blood. This chain joins TRBV19 and TRBJ2-5; D might be TRBD2 (5 bases). This TCR came from a human donor in a cohort sampled during active COVID-19. The CDR3 protein is CASSMGGGREKTQYF. DNA of the CDR3: TGTGCCAGTAGTATGGGTGGAGGAAGGGAAAAGACCCAGTACTTC.